This TCR beta chain originates from a study of beta chain features in type 1 diabetes. Overall study findings and caveats: Moderate yet significant TCRB CDR3 shortening was seen in Type 1 diabetes patients in all four CD4+ subsets. Within the patient group, naive, central memory and Treg TCRB repertoires appeared more similar to each other than within healthy donors.

The V end lost 0 bases, the J end lost 6 bases, and 13 bases lay between the germline ends. There are 14 residues in the CDR3. The germline CDR1 and CDR2 sequences are SGHRS and YFSETQ. This clone was seen only a few times. Antigen: not known. The sequenced template was cDNA made from the entire isolated RNA. Generated by immunoSEQ multiplex PCR, the TCRdb table keeps only in-frame clones and is missing some. This sample has more than 250,000 clones, with over 12% found just once. V gene TRBV5-1 combines with J gene TRBJ2-7; D call uncertain. This TCR derives from a man aged 18 to 30 with type 1 diabetes. The sequencing sample was made of naive CD4+ T cells from blood. The chain's CDR3 is CASSLGVGFGEQYF. In nucleotides, the CDR3 is TGCGCCAGCAGCTTGGGGGTGGGCTTCGGCGAGCAGTACTTC.